This record concerns one T cell receptor (beta chain) sequence. Its antigen is still unknown. Here immunoSEQ multiplex PCR was the method, and the copy in TCRdb shows in-frame clones only, minus some. The sample lists about 18,000 clones, about nine tenths occurring once. The data derive from a study of neoadjuvant nivolumab and ipilimumab in lung cancer. Study results and limitations: Higher pretherapy blood TCR richness went with higher resected-tumor richness. Only a single major-pathologic-response sample was available for clonality analysis.

The J segment lost 8 bases and the V segment lost 0 bases, leaving 8 bases of the junction unmatched. The CDR3 is made up of 16 amino acids. Looked up from germline, CDR1 is SGHNT and CDR2 is YYREEE (reference sequence). The chain carries TRBV5-4 and TRBJ2-1; 10 nucleotides match TRBD2. The material sequenced was peripheral blood, taken before neoadjuvant nivolumab, alone or with ipilimumab. The TCR was taken from an adult with non-small cell lung cancer. CDR3 bases: TGTGCCAGCAGCTTGGGGGCTAGCGGGAGAGGCCATGAGCAGTTCTTC. Its translation is CASSLGASGRGHEQFF.